The 18 T cell receptor beta chains below come from one sample, sequenced in a study of T cell repertoires in aging, cancer and after chemotherapy. Rearranged V-D-J TRB sequences were amplified with a mixed TRB-A/B primer pool. TCRdb recomputed calls from the multiplex PCR reads with MiXCR, one row per CDR3 protein. The repertoire holds about 8,200 distinct CDR3 sequences, less than 40% seen once, with 3% to 4.5% in the top ten. Amplification of TCR beta used genomic DNA extracted from peripheral blood. The sample taken for sequencing was blood. The receptors shown here come from a human donor in good health.

The chain is built from TRBV18 and TRBJ1-1; D unresolved. The CDR3 extends over 18 amino acids. CDR1 and CDR2 (germline): KGHSH, LQKENI. V shed 3 bases and J shed 0 bases, with 20 bases lying between them. This CDR3 is CASSPTRLQYTMNTEAFF. CDR3 nucleotides: TGTGCCAGCTCACCGACAAGGTTACAGTACACCATGAACACTGAAGCTTTCTTT.

To note about this clonotype: A junction end diverges from the germline sequence, so it may reflect a read error. V and J are TRBV6-2 or TRBV6-3 and TRBJ2-3; TRBD1 aligns across 8 bases. The CDR3 has 15 residues. The germline gives CDR1 MNHEY, CDR2 SVGEGT. CDR3 in amino acids: CVSSYRDRSTDTQYF. The CDR3 DNA sequence: TGTGTCAGCAGTTACCGGGACAGGAGCACAGATACGCAGTATTTT.

The rearrangement uses TRBV6-5 and TRBJ2-3; 8 bases are a match to TRBD1. This CDR3 is built from 15 residues. The germline V gene has CDR1 MNHEY and CDR2 SVGAGI. The junction had 5 bases not matched to a gene; V was cut back by 5 bases and J by 1 base. Here the CDR3 DNA reads TGTGCCAGCAGTGGATCAGGGGGCGGCACAGATACGCAGTATTTT. Translation: CASSGSGGGTDTQYF.

In this sample, this clonotype turned up a few times. This chain connects TRBV10-3 to TRBJ2-2, with D hard to call. The CDR3 covers 14 residues. In germline, CDR1 is ENHRY, CDR2 SYGVKD. V was shortened by 4 bases and J by 1 base, with 7 bases between the two germline ends. The CDR3 loop is CAISAFQNTGELFF. CDR3 nucleotides: TGTGCCATCAGTGCTTTCCAGAACACCGGGGAGCTGTTTTTT.

This chain connects TRBV27 to TRBJ1-1; a possible D gene is TRBD1 (6 bases). The germline V and J ends were trimmed by 5 bases and 4 bases, with 17 bases remaining between them. The CDR3 has 15 residues. The germline gives CDR1 MNHEY, CDR2 SMNVEV (reference sequence). For the CDR3, the DNA is TGTGCCAGCAGTCTCCGGGACATGGGGGGCACTGAAGCTTTCTTT. This sequence encodes CASSLRDMGGTEAFF.

The chain recombines TRBV27 with TRBJ1-1; D uncertain. V lost 6 bases and J lost 4, with 18 bases in between. This CDR3 comprises 15 residues. Germline-derived CDR1 and CDR2 are MNHEY and SMNVEV (reference sequence). In nucleotides, the CDR3 is TGTGCCAGCAGCCCCGAGGTCCGGTCGGTCACTGAAGCTTTCTTT. Residues: CASSPEVRSVTEAFF.

The CDR3 loop reads CSARGYRGGEDEQYF. The CDR3 bases are TGCAGTGCTAGAGGATACAGGGGAGGTGAGGACGAGCAGTACTTC. The chain carries TRBV20-1 and TRBJ2-7, with a possible D match to TRBD1 (7 bases). Germline assignment: CDR1 DFQATT and CDR2 SNEGSKA (reference sequence). Trimming stripped 1 base from V and 5 bases from J, with 18 bases between. This CDR3 comprises 15 residues.

In this sample, this clonotype turned up a few times. V usage is TRBV6-4 and J usage is TRBJ2-1; D might be TRBD2 (6 bases). In germline, CDR1 is MRHNA, CDR2 SNTAGT. Trimming removed 0 bases from V and 1 base from J, with 7 bases in between. The CDR3 is 15 residues long. Written as DNA, the CDR3 is TGTGCCAGCAGTGACTCGGAGGGGTCCTACAATGAGCAGTTCTTC. Translation gives CASSDSEGSYNEQFF.

This clonotype counts as medium-sized. The chain combines TRBV6-5 with TRBJ2-7; the D gene is possibly TRBD1 (6 bases). The CDR3 contains 12 residues. V dropped 7 bases and J dropped 2 bases, with 9 bases sitting between them. Germline lookup yields CDR1 MNHEY and CDR2 SVGAGI. The CDR3 DNA follows: TGTGCCAGCAATCAGGGGCCCTACGAGCAGTACTTC. It specifies CASNQGPYEQYF.

J is TRBJ2-4 and V is TRBV6-1, with D perhaps matching TRBD1 (5 bases). This CDR3 is 15 amino acids long. Trimming took 5 bases from V and 1 from J, leaving 12 bases between them. In germline, CDR1 is MNHNS, CDR2 SASEGT. DNA of the CDR3: TGTGCCAGCAGTTTTGACAGAATCGCCAAAAACATTCAGTACTTC. Translation: CASSFDRIAKNIQYF.

This sequence joins TRBV20-1 and TRBJ2-3; D uncertain. The CDR3 runs to 14 residues. The germline gives CDR1 DFQATT, CDR2 SNEGSKA (reference sequence). Deletions cut 0 bases from V and 3 bases from J, with 10 bases between. CDR3 amino acids: CSARDPLRTDTQYF. The CDR3 DNA follows: TGCAGTGCTAGAGATCCCCTACGTACAGATACGCAGTATTTT.

The V gene is TRBV20-1, the J gene TRBJ2-2, with TRBD2 identical over 14 bases. The CDR3 has 16 residues. Looked up from germline, CDR1 is DFQATT and CDR2 is SNEGSKA (reference sequence). With 3 bases clipped from V and 1 base from J, the junction kept 1 base outside the gene matches. The CDR3: CSARGLAGVNTGELFF. In nucleotides, the CDR3 is TGCAGTGCTAGGGGACTAGCGGGAGTGAACACCGGGGAGCTGTTTTTT.

With regard to this clonotype: Compared with germline, one end of the junction differs, possibly owing to a read error. The chain carries TRBV19 and TRBJ1-6, with TRBD1 matching over 7 bases. The DNA matches TRBJ1-1 better at its end, which makes the J call doubtful. CDR1 LNHDA and CDR2 SQIVND come from the germline V gene (reference sequence). This CDR3 region has 13 residues. Here the CDR3 reads CTSSKQGNSEAFF. The CDR3 DNA is TGTACCAGTAGCAAACAGGGGAACTCTGAAGCTTTCTTT.

The chain is built from TRBV18 and TRBJ1-5; a weak D match, TRBD1 (6 bases). The V end was cut by 3 bases, the J end by 4 bases, with 13 bases between. Germline lookup yields CDR1 KGHSH and CDR2 LQKENI. The CDR3 consists of 15 residues. The CDR3: CASSPAGAINQPQHF. In DNA, the CDR3 is TGTGCCAGCTCACCGGCGGGGGCAATAAATCAGCCCCAGCATTTT.

V usage is TRBV12-3 or TRBV12-4 and J usage is TRBJ2-7, with 10 bases matching TRBD2. The CDR3 runs to 15 residues. With 3 bases clipped from V and 6 bases from J, the junction kept 8 bases outside the gene matches. The CDR3 here is CASSFSGGTLSEQYF. CDR3 DNA: TGTGCCAGCAGTTTTAGCGGGGGGACCCTTTCCGAGCAGTACTTC.

The gene calls are TRBV6-5 and TRBJ2-7, with D unresolved. This CDR3 contains 15 residues. Looked up from germline, CDR1 is MNHEY and CDR2 is SVGAGI. Trimming removed 0 bases from V and 0 bases from J, with 9 bases in between. CDR3: CASSYSGLSSYEQYF. CDR3 bases: TGTGCCAGCAGTTACTCCGGGTTGAGCTCCTACGAGCAGTACTTC.

The V gene is TRBV12-3 or TRBV12-4, the J gene TRBJ1-2; unclear D gene. With 3 bases removed from V and 13 bases from J, the gap between germline ends came to 12 bases. The length of the CDR3 is 11 residues. DNA for the CDR3: TGTGCCAGCAGTTTCCGCCAGGCTTCCACCTTC. This encodes CASSFRQASTF.

This clonotype was detected only a few times. This chain connects TRBV12-3 or TRBV12-4 to TRBJ2-2, with D perhaps TRBD1 (5 bases). This CDR3 is 15 amino acids long. Trimming removed 4 bases at V and 4 bases at J, with 13 bases between. CDR3 amino acids: CASSSVTGFTGELFF. For the CDR3, the DNA is TGTGCCAGCAGTTCCGTAACAGGATTCACCGGGGAGCTGTTTTTT.